The 14 T cell receptor beta chains reported below all come from one sample, sequenced in a study of early T cells in non-severe SARS-CoV-2 infection. MiXCR was run by TCRdb on the 5' RACE reads, yielding one entry per CDR3 protein. The data show fewer than 40,000 distinct CDR3 sequences, with 5.2% seen just once and about 3.5% held by the top ten. Sequencing used whole blood. The receptor source for this set is an adult who was a healthcare worker with PCR-confirmed SARS-CoV-2 infection or an uninfected control (not recorded which).

This clonotype has only one observation. V is TRBV7-9 and J is TRBJ2-3; D unclear. The germline gives CDR1 SEHNR, CDR2 FQNEAQ (reference sequence). V lost 6 bases to trimming and J lost 0 bases, with 13 bases between them. The CDR3 has 15 amino acids. CDR3 sequence reads: CASRKTESSTDTQYF. DNA for the CDR3: TGTGCCAGCAGAAAAACCGAGAGTAGCACAGATACGCAGTATTTT.

This clonotype is medium-sized (0.01 to 0.1%) in the sample. The rearrangement joins TRBV7-8 to TRBJ1-4; 8 bases are shared with TRBD1. J was trimmed by 8 bases and V by 1 base; bases with no gene match: 6. The CDR3 contains 15 residues. CDR1 and CDR2 from the germline V gene are SGHVS and FQNEAQ. The CDR3 loop is CASSLGTGHVEKLFF. DNA of the CDR3: TGTGCCAGCAGCTTAGGGACAGGGCACGTCGAAAAACTGTTTTTT.

J is TRBJ2-2 and V is TRBV12-3 or TRBV12-4, with TRBD2 identical over 13 bases. J lost 8 bases, V lost 5 bases, and 8 bases had no gene match. This CDR3 region has 16 residues. The CDR3 loop is CASSPGTSGMRGELFF. The CDR3 DNA sequence: TGTGCCAGCAGTCCCGGGACTAGCGGGATGAGGGGGGAGCTGTTTTTT.

This clonotype was counted at least ten times. The chain carries TRBV11-2 and TRBJ2-7; the D is unclear. V was cut by 5 bases and J by 6 bases, with 14 bases left in between. This CDR3 region has 13 residues. CDR1 is SGHAT and CDR2 is FQNNGV in the germline V gene. The CDR3 reads CASSLPTLIEQYF. Here the CDR3 DNA reads TGTGCCAGCAGCCTACCGACCTTGATCGAGCAGTACTTC. The full variable domain, completed using reference TRBV11-2 and TRBJ2-7, is EAGVAQSPRYKIIEKRQSVAFWCNPISGHATLYWYQQILGQGPKLLIQFQNNGVVDDSQLPKDRFSAERLKGVDSTLKIQPAKLEDSAVYLCASSLPTLIEQYFGPGTRLTVT.

This clonotype was counted many times. The chain links TRBV25-1 to TRBJ1-2, with D tentatively TRBD1 (6 bases). The CDR3 has 14 amino acids. Trimming pared 6 bases from V and 2 bases from J, leaving 13 bases between. The germline CDR1 and CDR2 sequences are MGHDK and SYGVNS. CDR3 region: CASSELDSNYGYTF. In nucleotides, the CDR3 is TGTGCCAGCAGCGAGTTGGACAGCAACTATGGCTACACCTTC.

There are many counts of this clonotype. The DNA for the CDR3 is TGTGCCAGCAGCTCCCACGGGACAGGGGGTGGCTATGGCTACACCTTC. Translated, it gives CASSSHGTGGGYGYTF. The V gene is TRBV7-2, the J gene TRBJ1-2, with 11 bases identical to TRBD1. CDR3 length equals 16 residues. Germline V gene data show CDR1 as SGHTA and CDR2 as FQGNSA. The junction had 8 bases not matched to a gene; V was cut back by 4 bases and J by 4 bases.

With respect to this clonotype: Possible read error: a much larger clone is one base away. This chain joins TRBV20-1 and TRBJ2-1; 11 bases line up with TRBD2. The CDR3 runs to 14 residues. The germline CDR1 and CDR2 sequences are DFQATT and SNEGSKA (reference sequence). J lost 8 bases, V lost 4 bases, and 7 bases had no gene match. CDR3 sequence: CSANTSGSSDEQFF. The CDR3, as DNA: TGCAGTGCTAATACTAGCGGGAGTAGCGATGAGCAGTTCTTC.

The chain links TRBV6-6 to TRBJ2-7; D gene ambiguous. Germline V gives CDR1 MNHNY, CDR2 SVGAGI (reference sequence). V was trimmed by 4 bases and J by 2 bases, leaving 12 bases between them. The CDR3 length is 14 residues. CDR3 DNA sequence: TGTGCCAGCAGTTTTCTTCCTTCCGCCTACGAGCAGTACTTC. Protein: CASSFLPSAYEQYF.

The rearrangement links TRBV5-5 to TRBJ2-3, with TRBD2 as a possible D gene (6 bases). Germline CDR1 reads SGHKS; CDR2 reads YYEKEE (reference sequence). Trimming stripped 4 bases from V and 1 base from J, with 19 bases between. The CDR3 is 17 residues long. This CDR3 reads CASSPRPGVGGTDTQYF. The CDR3, as DNA: TGTGCCAGCAGCCCCAGGCCGGGAGTAGGGGGCACAGATACGCAGTATTTT.

This clonotype was observed many times. The gene calls are TRBV6-2 or TRBV6-3 and TRBJ2-1; 13 positions agree with TRBD2. The CDR3 has 15 amino acids. Germline V gene lookup returns CDR1 MNHEY and CDR2 SVGEGT. V dropped 7 bases and J dropped 6; count of bases not matched to a gene: 6. The CDR3 DNA follows: TGTGCCAGCACCCCAACTAGCGGGAGGGCCAATGAGCAGTTCTTC. Protein: CASTPTSGRANEQFF.

Many counts were recorded for this clonotype. V is TRBV10-3 and J is TRBJ2-5, with TRBD1 as a possible D gene (5 bases). This CDR3 spans 14 amino acids. V lost 8 bases to trimming and J lost 3 bases, with 16 bases between them. Germline assignment: CDR1 ENHRY and CDR2 SYGVKD. The CDR3 DNA is TGTGCCATCGGGATGAGACAGCTCAAAGAGACCCAGTACTTC. Its translation: CAIGMRQLKETQYF.

This clonotype appeared many times. The J gene is TRBJ2-5, the V gene TRBV28; 10 nucleotides match TRBD2. V lost 7 bases to trimming and J lost 4 bases; unmatched junction nucleotides: 6. CDR3 length: 14 amino acids. CDR1 and CDR2 (germline): MDHEN, SYDVKM. The CDR3 DNA is TGTGCCAGCACCCTAGCGGGAGTAGGAGAGACCCAGTACTTC. Translated, it gives CASTLAGVGETQYF.

The V call is TRBV12-3 or TRBV12-4, the J call TRBJ2-7, with unresolved D. CDR3 length equals 17 residues. V gave up 1 base and J gave up 5 bases, with 21 bases separating them. The CDR3 sequence is CASSLVLIWAAKDEQYF. The CDR3 DNA is TGTGCCAGCAGTTTAGTTCTGATATGGGCCGCCAAGGACGAGCAGTACTTC.

This clonotype has a count of ten or more. This rearrangement joins TRBV7-2 to TRBJ2-1, with D tentatively TRBD2 (7 bases). The CDR3 is 13 residues long. Between the trimmed V and J ends, which lost 1 base and 8 bases, there was a span of 9 bases. Germline-derived CDR1 and CDR2 are SGHTA and FQGNSA. DNA of the CDR3: TGTGCCAGCAGCTTAGGCGGGGGCGATGAGCAGTTCTTC. This encodes CASSLGGGDEQFF.